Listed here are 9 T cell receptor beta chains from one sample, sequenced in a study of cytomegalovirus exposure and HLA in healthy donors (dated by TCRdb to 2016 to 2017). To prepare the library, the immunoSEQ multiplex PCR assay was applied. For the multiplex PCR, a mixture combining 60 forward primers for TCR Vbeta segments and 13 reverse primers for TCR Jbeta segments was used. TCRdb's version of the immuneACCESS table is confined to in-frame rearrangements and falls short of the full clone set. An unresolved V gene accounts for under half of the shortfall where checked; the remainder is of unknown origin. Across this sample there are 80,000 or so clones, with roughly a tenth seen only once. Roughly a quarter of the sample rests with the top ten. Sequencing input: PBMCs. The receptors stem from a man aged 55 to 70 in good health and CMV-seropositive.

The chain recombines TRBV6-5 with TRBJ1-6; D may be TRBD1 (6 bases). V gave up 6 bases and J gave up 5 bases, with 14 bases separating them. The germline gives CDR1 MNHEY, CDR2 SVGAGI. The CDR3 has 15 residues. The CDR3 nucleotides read TGTGCCAGCAGCCGTACAGGGTGGGATAATTCACCCCTCCACTTT. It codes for CASSRTGWDNSPLHF.

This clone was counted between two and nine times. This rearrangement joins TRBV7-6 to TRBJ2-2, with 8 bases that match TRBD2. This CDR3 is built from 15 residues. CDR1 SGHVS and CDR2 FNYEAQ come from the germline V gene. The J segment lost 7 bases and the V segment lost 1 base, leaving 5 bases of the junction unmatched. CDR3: CASSLDIAGRGELFF. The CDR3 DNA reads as TGTGCCAGCAGCTTAGACATAGCGGGGCGCGGGGAGCTGTTTTTT.

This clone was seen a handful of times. In DNA form, the CDR3 reads TGTGCCAGCGATGTAACTCCGACAGGGGGGCAAGAGACCCAGTACTTC. This sequence encodes CASDVTPTGGQETQYF. This chain connects TRBV2 to TRBJ2-5, with 9 positions matching TRBD1. Germline values: CDR1 SNHLY, CDR2 FYNNEI. V was clipped by 8 bases and J by 2 bases; unmatched bases: 12. CDR3 length: 16 residues. Drawing the rest from reference TRBV2 and TRBJ2-5, the complete variable domain is EPEVTQTPSHQVTQMGQEVILRCVPISNHLYFYWYRQILGQKVEFLVSFYNNEISEKSEIFDDQFSVERPDGSNFTLKIRSTKLEDSAMYFCASDVTPTGGQETQYFGPGTRLLVL.

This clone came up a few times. The CDR3, as DNA: TGTGCCAGCAGTGGGGACAGGGGGCGGGATACGCAGTATTTT. Its translation is CASSGDRGRDTQYF. This chain connects TRBV25-1 to TRBJ2-3; TRBD1 aligns across 12 bases. The CDR3 has 14 amino acids. Germline lookup yields CDR1 MGHDK and CDR2 SYGVNS. J lost 6 bases, V lost 4 bases, and 2 bases had no gene match. The full variable domain, with the rest looked up from reference TRBV25-1 and TRBJ2-3, is EADIYQTPRYLVIGTGKKITLECSQTMGHDKMYWYQQDPGMELHLIHYSYGVNSTEKGDLSSESTVSRIRTEHFPLTLESARPSHTSQYLCASSGDRGRDTQYFGPGTRLTVL.

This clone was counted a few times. The CDR3 DNA reads as TGTGCCAGTAGTATATCAGGGACAGGGCAACGAGGCTACACCTTC. It codes for CASSISGTGQRGYTF. The V gene is TRBV19, the J gene TRBJ1-2; 9 positions agree with TRBD1. Looked up from germline, CDR1 is LNHDA and CDR2 is SQIVND (reference sequence). The CDR3 is 15 residues long. V trimming: 2 bases; J trimming: 8 bases; junction bases outside the gene matches: 9.

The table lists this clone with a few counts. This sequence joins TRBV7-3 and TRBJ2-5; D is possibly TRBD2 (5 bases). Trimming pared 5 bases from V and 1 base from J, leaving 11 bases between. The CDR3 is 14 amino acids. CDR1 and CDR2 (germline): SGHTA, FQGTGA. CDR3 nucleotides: TGTGCCAGCAGCGAAGTGGGAGCCCAAGAGACCCAGTACTTC. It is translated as CASSEVGAQETQYF.

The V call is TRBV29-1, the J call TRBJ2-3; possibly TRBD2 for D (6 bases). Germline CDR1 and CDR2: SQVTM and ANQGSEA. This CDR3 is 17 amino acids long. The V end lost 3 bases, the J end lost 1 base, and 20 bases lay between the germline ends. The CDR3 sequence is CSVDLRGAEGRTDTQYF. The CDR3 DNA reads TGCAGCGTTGACCTTCGGGGAGCGGAGGGTCGCACAGATACGCAGTATTTT.

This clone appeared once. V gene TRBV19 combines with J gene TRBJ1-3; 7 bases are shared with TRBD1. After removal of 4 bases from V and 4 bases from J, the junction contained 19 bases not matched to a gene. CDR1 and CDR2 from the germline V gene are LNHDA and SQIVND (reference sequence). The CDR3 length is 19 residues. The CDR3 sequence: CASSTTGTVTYYAGNTIYF. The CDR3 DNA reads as TGTGCCAGTAGTACAACCGGGACAGTGACATACTACGCCGGAAACACCATATATTTT.

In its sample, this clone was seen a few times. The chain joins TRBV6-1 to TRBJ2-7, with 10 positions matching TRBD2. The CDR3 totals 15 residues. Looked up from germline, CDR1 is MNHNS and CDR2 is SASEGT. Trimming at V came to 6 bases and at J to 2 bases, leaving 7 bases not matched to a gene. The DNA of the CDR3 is TGTGCCAGCAGACCCAGCGGGGGGGCTACCTACGAGCAGTACGTC. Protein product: CASRPSGGATYEQYV.